This T cell receptor (beta chain) was identified in a study of identical twins. The study's findings and limits: In zero-insertion analyses, partial confounding could arise from invariant MAIT and iNKT cells. Compared with models, monozygotic twins showed more out-of-frame TCR alpha sharing.

The CDR3 spans 14 residues. V was trimmed by 3 bases and J by 9 bases, leaving 15 bases between them. From germline, CDR1 is LNHDA and CDR2 SQIVND (reference sequence). The table lists this clonotype with a few counts. Its antigen is undetermined. The authors used template switching to add a universal primer site and gave cDNA unique molecular identifiers. TCRdb redid the calling of the 5' RACE reads with MiXCR, one entry per CDR3 protein. The sample has approximately 280,000 distinct CDR3 sequences; roughly 8.6% are singletons. These data also formed part of another study, on yellow fever vaccine responses in identical twins.

The sample consisted of memory (CD45RO+) T cells sorted from blood. The rearrangement uses TRBV19 and TRBJ2-1; no clear D. This TCR came from a woman younger than 35 in good health. The CDR3 protein is CASSMDQLYGEQFF. CDR3 nucleotides: TGTGCCAGTAGTATGGACCAACTCTACGGTGAGCAGTTCTTC.